This is a list of T cell receptor beta chains from one sample in a study of T-cell memory formation after mild COVID-19. TCRdb fed the 5' RACE reads into MiXCR, producing one record per CDR3 protein. The sample yields approximately 200,000 distinct CDR3 sequences, 16% seen once. Sequencing was carried out using PBMCs or a T cell subset sorted from them (not recorded which). The receptors here all came from an adult woman who had mild COVID-19 (a few samples of this study predate the infection). Cell type and time point are not known. Both conserved end residues are part of each CDR3. D genes are given only for firm matches. Size is omitted from some rows. Given values are once, few, many or a class for expanded clones.

clone_size: few; v_call: TRBV7-6; d_call: TRBD2; j_call: TRBJ2-1; cdr3_aa: CASSLGTSGTAVRGQFF; cdr3_nt: TGTGCCAGCAGCTTAGGGACTAGCGGTACGGCGGTACGAGGGCAGTTCTTC
clone_size: few; v_call: TRBV5-1; d_call: TRBD1; j_call: TRBJ1-2; cdr3_aa: CASSPPTGRSGYTF; cdr3_nt: TGCGCCAGCAGCCCACCGACAGGGCGCTCCGGCTACACCTTC
clone_size: .; v_call: TRBV29-1; d_call: .; j_call: TRBJ2-3; cdr3_aa: CSVEEGGMGTDTQYF; cdr3_nt: TGCAGCGTTGAAGAAGGCGGGATGGGCACAGATACGCAGTATTTT
clone_size: few; v_call: TRBV24-1; d_call: TRBD1; j_call: TRBJ1-3; cdr3_aa: CATSAVQTGGDGNTIYF; cdr3_nt: TGTGCCACCAGTGCCGTCCAGACAGGGGGGGATGGAAACACCATATATTTT
clone_size: few; v_call: TRBV7-2; d_call: .; j_call: TRBJ2-5; cdr3_aa: CASSLGQKETQYF; cdr3_nt: TGTGCCAGCAGCTTAGGACAGAAAGAGACCCAGTACTTC
clone_size: .; v_call: TRBV10-3; d_call: .; j_call: TRBJ2-3; cdr3_aa: CAISLDGASTDTQYF; cdr3_nt: TGTGCCATCAGCTTGGACGGTGCTAGCACAGATACGCAGTATTTT
clone_size: few; v_call: TRBV12-3/TRBV12-4; d_call: .; j_call: TRBJ2-2; cdr3_aa: CASSLGGDTGELFF; cdr3_nt: TGTGCCAGCAGTTTAGGTGGGGACACCGGGGAGCTGTTTTTT
clone_size: few; v_call: TRBV12-3/TRBV12-4; d_call: .; j_call: TRBJ2-2; cdr3_aa: CASSMTIIDSGELFF; cdr3_nt: TGTGCCAGCAGTATGACTATTATAGATTCCGGGGAGCTGTTTTTT
clone_size: few; v_call: TRBV2; d_call: TRBD1; j_call: TRBJ2-7; cdr3_aa: CASKPGQGGEQYF; cdr3_nt: TGTGCCAGCAAGCCGGGACAGGGCGGCGAGCAGTACTTC
clone_size: few; v_call: TRBV5-5; d_call: .; j_call: TRBJ2-1; cdr3_aa: CASSWGGASYNEQFF; cdr3_nt: TGTGCCAGCAGCTGGGGGGGGGCGTCCTACAATGAGCAGTTCTTC
clone_size: many; v_call: TRBV5-1; d_call: .; j_call: TRBJ2-1; cdr3_aa: CASTPGGGGEQFF; cdr3_nt: TGCGCCAGCACCCCGGGAGGGGGCGGCGAGCAGTTCTTC
clone_size: few; v_call: TRBV10-3; d_call: .; j_call: TRBJ2-1; cdr3_aa: CAISEYNNEQFF; cdr3_nt: TGTGCCATCAGCGAATACAACAATGAGCAGTTCTTC
clone_size: few; v_call: TRBV6-5; d_call: .; j_call: TRBJ2-6; cdr3_aa: CASRWTSGANVLTF; cdr3_nt: TGTGCCAGCAGGTGGACATCTGGGGCCAACGTCCTGACTTTC
clone_size: .; v_call: TRBV25-1; d_call: .; j_call: TRBJ2-5; cdr3_aa: CASSVTGTPSWETQYF; cdr3_nt: TGTGCCAGCAGTGTGACAGGGACTCCCTCCTGGGAGACCCAGTACTTC
clone_size: .; v_call: TRBV5-1; d_call: .; j_call: TRBJ2-3; cdr3_aa: CASSLAMSTDTQYF; cdr3_nt: TGCGCCAGCAGCTTGGCAATGAGCACAGATACGCAGTATTTT
clone_size: .; v_call: TRBV4-1; d_call: .; j_call: TRBJ2-5; cdr3_aa: CASSQASGNQETQYF; cdr3_nt: TGCGCCAGCAGCCAAGCCTCCGGGAACCAAGAGACCCAGTACTTC
clone_size: few; v_call: TRBV4-1; d_call: TRBD1; j_call: TRBJ1-6; cdr3_aa: CASSQIQGMDSPLHF; cdr3_nt: TGCGCCAGCAGCCAGATACAGGGGATGGATTCACCCCTCCACTTT
clone_size: .; v_call: TRBV27; d_call: .; j_call: TRBJ1-6; cdr3_aa: CASSLSGRGLNSPLHF; cdr3_nt: TGTGCCAGCAGTTTATCGGGCAGGGGCCTCAATTCACCCCTCCACTTT
clone_size: few; v_call: TRBV12-3/TRBV12-4; d_call: .; j_call: TRBJ2-1; cdr3_aa: CASSPPGAGRSYNEQFF; cdr3_nt: TGTGCCAGCAGCCCTCCGGGAGCGGGTCGCTCCTACAATGAGCAGTTCTTC
clone_size: few; v_call: TRBV11-2; d_call: .; j_call: TRBJ1-2; cdr3_aa: CASSFALPAGNGGYTF; cdr3_nt: TGTGCCAGCAGCTTTGCACTCCCGGCGGGGAATGGTGGCTACACCTTC
clone_size: many; v_call: TRBV3-1; d_call: TRBD2; j_call: TRBJ2-5; cdr3_aa: CASSPPVNSGGTQYF; cdr3_nt: TGTGCCAGCAGCCCGCCGGTTAACAGCGGGGGGACCCAGTACTTC
clone_size: .; v_call: TRBV12-3/TRBV12-4; d_call: TRBD2; j_call: TRBJ2-1; cdr3_aa: CASRPTSGPFPSSYNEQFF; cdr3_nt: TGTGCCAGCAGACCAACTAGCGGCCCATTCCCCTCGTCGTACAATGAGCAGTTCTTC